A selection of T cell receptor beta chains follows, all from one sample in a study of Ad26.COV2.S vaccination and SARS-CoV-2 variants. The table came from immunoSEQ multiplex PCR; TCRdb's copy has only in-frame clones and leaves some out. This sample has more than 300,000 clones; roughly 80% occur once, and the top ten carry approximately 2.1%. Sequencing used peripheral blood, obtained in a trial of Ad26.COV2.S vaccine versus placebo. Source of these receptors: a person between 18 and 60 years old who received the Ad26.COV2.S COVID-19 vaccine or a placebo. Each CDR3 is given with its conserved first and last residue. The D gene is left open where the match is weak. Rows give clone size only sometimes, using once, few, many, or a class for an expanded clone.

j_call clone_size v_call d_call cdr3_aa cdr3_nt
TRBJ1-1 - TRBV28 - CASSPPGESTEAFF TGTGCCAGCAGCCCCCCAGGGGAGAGCACTGAAGCTTTCTTT
TRBJ2-7 few TRBV5-6 - CASSRPPSHIFSYEQYF TGTGCCAGCAGCCGTCCCCCGTCGCATATTTTCTCCTACGAGCAGTACTTC
TRBJ1-2 - TRBV19 TRBD1 CASSTPYRGSGGYTF TGTGCCAGTAGTACCCCTTACAGGGGAAGCGGTGGCTACACCTTC
TRBJ1-5 - TRBV19 TRBD1 CASSETGGPVPQPQHF TGTGCCAGTAGTGAAACAGGGGGCCCCGTGCCTCAGCCCCAGCATTTT
TRBJ1-2 - TRBV6-6 - CASSSTANYGYTF TGTGCCAGCAGCTCCACCGCTAACTATGGCTACACCTTC
TRBJ1-1 once TRBV7-2 - CASSLVSIEAFF TGTGCCAGCAGCTTAGTAAGCATTGAAGCTTTCTTT
TRBJ2-5 - TRBV28 TRBD2 CASSLDGYGREMYQETQYF TGTGCCAGCAGTTTAGACGGTTATGGGAGGGAAATGTACCAAGAGACCCAGTACTTC
TRBJ1-1 - TRBV9 - CASSVAPSSPVEAFF TGTGCCAGCAGCGTAGCGCCCAGTAGCCCCGTTGAGGCTTTCTTT
TRBJ2-7 few TRBV2 - CASSERERSYEQYF TGTGCCAGCAGTGAAAGGGAAAGATCCTACGAGCAGTACTTC
TRBJ2-5 - TRBV2 - CASRAGYQETQYF TGTGCCAGCAGGGCAGGATACCAAGAGACCCAGTACTTC